This T cell receptor beta chain was captured in a study of shared clonotypes between healthy human individuals (dated by TCRdb to 2018 to 2021). Context from the whole study: The cohort comprised two women and a few men aged 18 to 49 years. To increase sequencing depth and limit assay-specific biases, different laboratories used diverse techniques to prepare libraries and sequence TCR repertoires. Per donor, leukapheresis produced somewhere between about 0.9 and 9.5 billion PBMCs. For each donor, CD4 naive and CD4 memory were each given three plates, CD8 naive was given two plates, and CD8 memory was given one plate. Blood TCR repertoires of about five healthy adults were deeply sequenced to estimate repertoire size and the extent of clonotype sharing between individuals.

The donors were healthy, HIV-negative adults who had no recently reported acute infections or vaccinations. Every donor was a Caucasian adult living in Nashville, Tennessee, USA. CD4+ T cells were enriched through magnetic negative selection, after which naive cells were positively selected on CD45RA and the remaining negative fraction served as the memory subset. Blood was collected by leukapheresis, and PBMCs were isolated by Ficoll-Histopaque density gradient centrifugation and then cryopreserved in liquid nitrogen vapor phase. Analytical flow cytometry was used to check the purity and quantity of each magnetically sorted T cell population. Genomic DNA was isolated from every sorted fraction and measured by UV absorbance on a Nanodrop 2000c. In the case of this clone: The antigen this receptor binds is unknown. Base quality data are lacking; no much larger clone is found one base away.

TCR CDR3 regions were amplified from genomic DNA by multiplex PCR using the deep immunoSEQ assay. For each cell subset, the extracted genomic DNA was distributed evenly across all wells of several immunoSEQ 96-well plates, and each plate served as one replicate. For sorted subsets, 150 to 200 ng genomic DNA, equal to 30,000 or so T cell genomes, was loaded into each replicate PCR. The purified libraries were quantified using a Qubit 3.0 fluorometer, sized with a Bioanalyzer 2100, and then quantified again using the KAPA Library Quantification kit. Every immunoSEQ 96-well plate was sequenced on a dedicated single-read 150-cycle Illumina NextSeq 550 flow cell. As for how the authors treated the data: Because the immunoSEQ output included only junctional sequences and no quality scores, the filtering could not be the same as the filtering used for full-length reads. Sequences were annotated with PyIR, a Python wrapper for IgBLAST v1.9, using IMGT germline references to assign V/J genes and CDR3. Any read was removed if the V/J assignment was weak (E-value above 1e-6), the CDR3 was missing, or the read contained stop codons, out-of-frame junctions, or ambiguous translated residues. V3J clonotypes were defined as sequences sharing the same inferred V gene, J gene, and CDR3 amino acid sequence. Percentage overlap between repertoires was computed as shared unique clonotypes divided by the size of the smaller repertoire. RTK rarefaction, the Chao1 estimator, and Recon v2.1 estimates of unobserved clonotypes were used to assess repertoire richness. OLGA was used to compute generation probabilities for all TCRbeta clonotypes that the gDNA method yielded from a few donors. As stored in TCRdb, this immuneACCESS dataset retains in-frame rearrangements with V and J assigned. A fraction of the clones does not appear; measured against another copy, unresolved V genes explain less than half of the discrepancy, and the remainder lacks a known reason. V, J and clone size are taken as reported in that table, and D and trimming were inferred from the DNA itself. This sample has a few million clones in its table, and roughly 95% of those were observed once. The leading ten clones occupy approximately 0.13% of the sample.

According to the germline V gene (reference sequence), CDR1 reads MNHEY and CDR2 reads SMNVEV. The CDR3 covers 14 residues, taking in both the cysteine and the phenylalanine. CDR3 DNA is the only sequence kept; it has 42 bases, read in frame from the first base. The V end gives up 1 base and the J end 2 bases, leaving 2 bases in the junction not matched to a gene. On the study overall, not on this receptor specifically: Naive subsets generally had larger estimated clonotype richness than memory subsets did. Pairwise subsampling indicated that sequencing depth was expected to affect the degree of clonotype sharing among donors. The small number of donors limited the genetic and exposure-history diversity represented. Approximately 5% of naive CD4, 3.5% of naive CD8, approximately 2% of memory CD4, and 0.4% of memory CD8 clonotypes were shared across a few donors. Sampling was restricted to blood, and TCR repertoires in tissue are likely to differ from TCR repertoires in blood. Even with the large sequencing depth, rarefaction of the sorted-subset datasets indicated that sequencing was incomplete. Clonotypes shared by all four sorted-subset donors showed higher generation probabilities than non-shared clonotypes.

The chain was built from TRBV27 and TRBJ2-7; TRBD1 fits 7 bases in the junction. The TCR was taken from a young man in good health. Sequencing used naive CD4+ T cells sorted from blood. According to the study, the label for this sample's cell subset or site signals: CD45RA+ positively selected. The base sequence is TGTGCCAGCAGTTTATGGCAGGGGGCCTACGAGCAGTACTTC. It codes for CASSLWQGAYEQYF.